This is a list of T cell receptor beta chains from one sample in a study of cytomegalovirus exposure and HLA in healthy donors. The repertoire was sequenced with immunoSEQ multiplex PCR; TCRdb's copy has only in-frame clones and lacks some. The table shows roughly 100,000 clones, with roughly three quarters occurring only once. The specimen was PBMCs. Receptors originate from a man aged 50 to 60 in good health and CMV-seropositive. Each CDR3 is given with its conserved first and last residue. The order of the fields is V gene, clone size, D gene, J gene, CDR3 protein, CDR3 DNA. A D gene is named only where the DNA matches it firmly. Only some rows state a clone size, as once, few, many or a class for expanded clones.

V: TRBV7-9; size: NA; D: TRBD1; J: TRBJ2-1; CDR3: CASSPRGQGYNEQFF; DNA: TGTGCCAGCAGTCCCAGAGGACAGGGCTACAATGAGCAGTTCTTC
V: TRBV10-3; size: once; D: TRBD2; J: TRBJ2-4; CDR3: CAISESVTSGSLDIQYF; DNA: TGTGCCATCAGTGAGTCGGTGACTAGCGGGAGTCTTGACATTCAGTACTTC
V: TRBV28; size: NA; D: NA; J: TRBJ2-3; CDR3: CASSLGVARDTQYF; DNA: TGTGCCAGCAGTTTAGGTGTAGCGAGGGATACGCAGTATTTT
V: TRBV10-3; size: NA; D: TRBD2; J: TRBJ2-3; CDR3: CAISDSRTSADTQYF; DNA: TGTGCCATCAGTGATTCTAGGACTAGTGCAGATACGCAGTATTTT
V: TRBV9; size: NA; D: TRBD2; J: TRBJ2-5; CDR3: CASSLPGEAGGETQYF; DNA: TGTGCCAGCAGCCTGCCTGGGGAAGCGGGAGGCGAGACCCAGTACTTC
V: TRBV29-1; size: NA; D: NA; J: TRBJ2-1; CDR3: CSVPGHTYNEQFF; DNA: TGCAGCGTGCCGGGACATACCTACAATGAGCAGTTCTTC
V: TRBV11-1; size: NA; D: TRBD1; J: TRBJ1-2; CDR3: CASSRGTGVNPNYGYTF; DNA: TGTGCCAGCAGCCGCGGGACAGGGGTGAATCCTAACTATGGCTACACCTTC
V: TRBV11-2; size: NA; D: TRBD2; J: TRBJ2-5; CDR3: CASSWTSGAGRETQYF; DNA: TGTGCCAGCAGCTGGACTAGCGGGGCCGGGAGAGAGACCCAGTACTTC
V: TRBV18; size: NA; D: TRBD2; J: TRBJ2-5; CDR3: CASSPVPPGTSVETQYF; DNA: TGTGCCAGCTCACCAGTTCCGCCCGGGACTAGTGTGGAGACCCAGTACTTC
V: TRBV5-6; size: NA; D: NA; J: TRBJ2-1; CDR3: CASSSTNEQFF; DNA: TGTGCCAGCAGCTCCACTAATGAGCAGTTCTTC
V: TRBV9; size: few; D: TRBD1; J: TRBJ1-6; CDR3: CASSKTGTGSGSPLHF; DNA: TGTGCCAGCAGCAAGACCGGGACAGGGAGTGGTTCACCCCTCCACTTT
V: TRBV30; size: NA; D: TRBD1; J: TRBJ2-7; CDR3: CAWSVGDRAEQYF; DNA: TGTGCCTGGAGTGTAGGGGACAGGGCCGAGCAGTACTTC
V: TRBV7-6; size: NA; D: TRBD2; J: TRBJ2-3; CDR3: CASSLVGTSGRSPDTQYF; DNA: TGTGCCAGCAGCTTAGTTGGGACTAGCGGGAGGAGTCCAGATACGCAGTATTTT
V: TRBV5-6; size: once; D: TRBD1; J: TRBJ2-1; CDR3: CASSRRGQGMGEQFF; DNA: TGTGCCAGCAGCCGCAGAGGACAGGGGATGGGTGAGCAGTTCTTC
V: TRBV19; size: NA; D: NA; J: TRBJ2-2; CDR3: CASTGGINTGELFF; DNA: TGTGCCAGTACAGGGGGGATCAACACCGGGGAGCTGTTTTTT
V: TRBV27; size: NA; D: NA; J: TRBJ1-6; CDR3: CASRIQGSPNSPLHF; DNA: TGTGCCAGCAGGATACAGGGATCCCCAAATTCACCCCTCCACTTT
V: TRBV2; size: NA; D: TRBD1; J: TRBJ1-1; CDR3: CASRARTGANTEAFF; DNA: TGTGCCAGCAGAGCCCGGACAGGGGCGAACACTGAAGCTTTCTTT